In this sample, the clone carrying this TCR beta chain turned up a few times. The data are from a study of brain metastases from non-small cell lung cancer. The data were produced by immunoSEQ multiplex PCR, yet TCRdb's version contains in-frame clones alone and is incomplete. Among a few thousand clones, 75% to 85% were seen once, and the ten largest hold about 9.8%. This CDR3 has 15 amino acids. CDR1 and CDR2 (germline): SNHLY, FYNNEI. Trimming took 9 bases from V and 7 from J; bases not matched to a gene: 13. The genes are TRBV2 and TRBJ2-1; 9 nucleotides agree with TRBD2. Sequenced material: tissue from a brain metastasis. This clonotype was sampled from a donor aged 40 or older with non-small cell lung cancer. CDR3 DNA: TGTGCCAGTTGGAGCGGGAGGTTTGTCTTGAATGAGCAGTTCTTC. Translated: CASWSGRFVLNEQFF. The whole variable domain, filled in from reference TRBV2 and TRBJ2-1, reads EPEVTQTPSHQVTQMGQEVILRCVPISNHLYFYWYRQILGQKVEFLVSFYNNEISEKSEIFDDQFSVERPDGSNFTLKIRSTKLEDSAMYFCASWSGRFVLNEQFFGPGTRLTVL.